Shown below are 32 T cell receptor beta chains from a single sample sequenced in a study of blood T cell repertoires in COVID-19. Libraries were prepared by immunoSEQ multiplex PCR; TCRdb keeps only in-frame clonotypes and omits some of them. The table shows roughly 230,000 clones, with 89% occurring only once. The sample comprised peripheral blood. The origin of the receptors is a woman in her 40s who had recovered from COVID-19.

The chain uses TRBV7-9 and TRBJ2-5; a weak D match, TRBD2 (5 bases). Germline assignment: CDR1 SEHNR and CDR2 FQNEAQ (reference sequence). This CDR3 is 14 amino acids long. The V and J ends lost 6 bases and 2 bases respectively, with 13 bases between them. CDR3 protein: CASSPGSSQETQYF. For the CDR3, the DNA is TGTGCCAGCAGTCCGGGGTCATCACAAGAGACCCAGTACTTC.

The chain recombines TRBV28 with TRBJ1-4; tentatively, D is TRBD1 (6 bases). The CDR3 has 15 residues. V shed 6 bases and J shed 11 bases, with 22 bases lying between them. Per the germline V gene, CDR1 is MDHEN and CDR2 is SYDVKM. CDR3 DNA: TGTGCCAGCAGCTCTGGAGATGAACAGGGACACAAACTGTTTTTT. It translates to CASSSGDEQGHKLFF. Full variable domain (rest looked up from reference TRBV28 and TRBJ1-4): DVKVTQSSRYLVKRTGEKVFLECVQDMDHENMFWYRQDPGLGLRLIYFSYDVKMKEKGDIPEGYSVSREKKERFSLILESASTNQTSMYLCASSSGDEQGHKLFFGSGTQLSVL.

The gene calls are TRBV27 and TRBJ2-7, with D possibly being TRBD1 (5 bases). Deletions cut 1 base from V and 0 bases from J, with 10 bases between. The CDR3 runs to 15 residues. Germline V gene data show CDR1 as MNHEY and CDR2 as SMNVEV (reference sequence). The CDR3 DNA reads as TGTGCCAGCAGTTTATTTTCAGGGTACTCCTACGAGCAGTACTTC. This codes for CASSLFSGYSYEQYF.

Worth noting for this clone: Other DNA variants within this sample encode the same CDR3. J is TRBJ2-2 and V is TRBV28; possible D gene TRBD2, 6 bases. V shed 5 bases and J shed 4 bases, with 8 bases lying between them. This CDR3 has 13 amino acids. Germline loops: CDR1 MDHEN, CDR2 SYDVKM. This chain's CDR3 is CASSLGGTGELFF. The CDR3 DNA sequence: TGTGCCAGCAGTCTGGGGGGCACCGGGGAGCTGTTTTTT.

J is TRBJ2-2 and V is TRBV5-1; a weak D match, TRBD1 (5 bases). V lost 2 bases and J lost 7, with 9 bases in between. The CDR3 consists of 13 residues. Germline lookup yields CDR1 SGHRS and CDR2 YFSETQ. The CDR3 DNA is TGCGCCAGCAGCTTAGGGGCGGACGGGGAGCTGTTTTTT. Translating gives CASSLGADGELFF.

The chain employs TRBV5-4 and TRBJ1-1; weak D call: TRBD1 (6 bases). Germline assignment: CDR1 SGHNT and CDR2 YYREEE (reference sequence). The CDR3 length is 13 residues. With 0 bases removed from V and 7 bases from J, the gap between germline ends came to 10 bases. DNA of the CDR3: TGTGCCAGCAGCTTGGTACAGGGCAGTGAAGCTTTCTTT. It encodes CASSLVQGSEAFF.

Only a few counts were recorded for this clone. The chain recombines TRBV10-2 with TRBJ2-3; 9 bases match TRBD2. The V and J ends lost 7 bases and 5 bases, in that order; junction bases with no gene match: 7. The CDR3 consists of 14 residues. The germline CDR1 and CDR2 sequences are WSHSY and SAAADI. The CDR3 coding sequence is TGCGCCAGCAACCGCGGGGGGGCGGTAGATACGCAGTATTTT. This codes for CASNRGGAVDTQYF.

The DNA of the CDR3 is TGTGTCAGAAGCCCAGGGGCGGTCCAAGAGACCCAGTACTTC. Amino acids: CVRSPGAVQETQYF. The gene calls are TRBV7-5 and TRBJ2-5; the table's D call TRBD1 went unverified against the DNA. TRBV7-5 is shown as a pseudogene. CDR3 size: 14 residues.

CDR3 sequence (DNA): TGTGCCAGCAGCTTAGGCGCCTACCAAGAGACCCAGTACTTC. It translates to CASSLGAYQETQYF. V usage is TRBV7-9 and J usage is TRBJ2-5; D ambiguous. V lost 1 base to trimming and J lost 0 bases, with 6 bases between them. Germline assignment: CDR1 SEHNR and CDR2 FQNEAQ (reference sequence). This CDR3 comprises 14 residues.

Written as DNA, the CDR3 is TGTGCCAGCAGCGTAGGACAGTCTGCGGATTCACCCCTCCACTTT. Translation: CASSVGQSADSPLHF. This chain joins TRBV9 and TRBJ1-6; maybe TRBD1 (5 bases). The CDR3 length is 15 residues. Germline V gene lookup returns CDR1 SGDLS and CDR2 YYNGEE. The V gene lost 0 bases and the J gene lost 8 bases, with 12 bases spanning the gap.

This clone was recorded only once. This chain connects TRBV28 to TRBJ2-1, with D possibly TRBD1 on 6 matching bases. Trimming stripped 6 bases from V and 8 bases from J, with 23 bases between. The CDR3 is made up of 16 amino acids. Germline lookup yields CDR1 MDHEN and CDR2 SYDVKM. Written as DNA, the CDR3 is TGTGCCAGCAGCCCCTTAAACCGGGACATAGGGGATGAGCAGTTCTTC. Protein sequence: CASSPLNRDIGDEQFF.

In nucleotides, the CDR3 is TGTGCCAGCAGTCTACAGGGAGCTAACTATGGCTACACCTTC. Translating it yields CASSLQGANYGYTF. The chain carries TRBV2 and TRBJ1-2; D is possibly TRBD1 (6 bases). The CDR3 spans 14 residues. V was pared by 5 bases and J by 0 bases, with 10 bases between. Germline loops: CDR1 SNHLY, CDR2 FYNNEI.

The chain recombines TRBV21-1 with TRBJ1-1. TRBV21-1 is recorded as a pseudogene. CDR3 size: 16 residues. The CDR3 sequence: CASSKARGDMNTEAFF. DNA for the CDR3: TGTGCCAGCAGCAAAGCGCGGGGGGATATGAACACTGAAGCTTTCTTT.

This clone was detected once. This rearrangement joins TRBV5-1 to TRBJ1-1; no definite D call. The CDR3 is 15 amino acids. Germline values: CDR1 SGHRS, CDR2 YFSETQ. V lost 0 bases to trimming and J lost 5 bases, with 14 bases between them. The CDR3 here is CASSLAPPTGTEAFF. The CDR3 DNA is TGCGCCAGCAGCTTGGCCCCCCCGACCGGGACTGAAGCTTTCTTT.

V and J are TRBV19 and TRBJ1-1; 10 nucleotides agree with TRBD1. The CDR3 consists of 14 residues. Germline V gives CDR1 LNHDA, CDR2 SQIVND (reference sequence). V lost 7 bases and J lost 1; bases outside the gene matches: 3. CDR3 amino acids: CASTRDRGNTEAFF. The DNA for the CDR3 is TGTGCCAGTACCAGGGACAGGGGGAACACTGAAGCTTTCTTT.

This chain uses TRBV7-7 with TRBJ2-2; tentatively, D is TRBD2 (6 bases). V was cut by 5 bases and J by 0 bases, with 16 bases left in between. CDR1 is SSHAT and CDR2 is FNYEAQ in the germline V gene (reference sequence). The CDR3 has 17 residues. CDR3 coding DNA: TGTGCCAGCAGCCGAAACCCCGGGACTGCGAACACCGGGGAGCTGTTTTTT. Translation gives CASSRNPGTANTGELFF.

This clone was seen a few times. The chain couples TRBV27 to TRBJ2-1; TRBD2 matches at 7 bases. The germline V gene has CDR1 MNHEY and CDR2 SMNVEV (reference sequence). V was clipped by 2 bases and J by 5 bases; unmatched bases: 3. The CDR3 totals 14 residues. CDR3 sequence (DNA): TGTGCCAGCAGTTTACAGCGGGGTAACAATGAGCAGTTCTTC. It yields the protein CASSLQRGNNEQFF.

The DNA of the CDR3 is TGTGCCGGACAGGGAAGCGGCTACACCTTC. Translating it yields CAGQGSGYTF. The genes are TRBV30 and TRBJ1-2, with 8 nucleotides matching TRBD1. CDR1 is GTSNPN, CDR2 SVGIG, per germline (reference sequence). This CDR3 has 10 residues. After removal of 8 bases from V and 8 bases from J, the junction contained 4 bases not matched to a gene.

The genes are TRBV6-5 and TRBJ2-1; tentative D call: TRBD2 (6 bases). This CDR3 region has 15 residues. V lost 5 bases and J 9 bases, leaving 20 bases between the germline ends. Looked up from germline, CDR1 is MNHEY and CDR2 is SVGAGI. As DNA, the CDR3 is TGTGCCAGCAGTATCCAGGGAAGACTAGGTGGTGAGCAGTTCTTC. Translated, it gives CASSIQGRLGGEQFF.

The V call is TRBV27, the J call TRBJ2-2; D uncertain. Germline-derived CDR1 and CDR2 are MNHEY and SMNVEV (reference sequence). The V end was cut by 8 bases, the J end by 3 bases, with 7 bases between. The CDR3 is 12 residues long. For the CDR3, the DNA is TGTGCCAGCTCTAGATACACCGGGGAGCTGTTTTTT. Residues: CASSRYTGELFF.

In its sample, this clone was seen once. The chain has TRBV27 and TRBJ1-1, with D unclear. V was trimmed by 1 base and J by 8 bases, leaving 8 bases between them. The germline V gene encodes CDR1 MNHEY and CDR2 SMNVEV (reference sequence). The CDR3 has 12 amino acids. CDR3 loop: CASSLFGQEAFF. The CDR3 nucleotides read TGTGCCAGCAGTTTATTTGGGCAAGAAGCTTTCTTT.

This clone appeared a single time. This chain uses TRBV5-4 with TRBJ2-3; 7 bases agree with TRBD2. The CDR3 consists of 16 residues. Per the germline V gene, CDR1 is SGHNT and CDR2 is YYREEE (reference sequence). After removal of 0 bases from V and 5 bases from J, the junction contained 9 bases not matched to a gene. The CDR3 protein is CASSLEGGPREDTQYF. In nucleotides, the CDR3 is TGTGCCAGCAGCTTGGAGGGAGGGCCAAGGGAAGATACGCAGTATTTT.

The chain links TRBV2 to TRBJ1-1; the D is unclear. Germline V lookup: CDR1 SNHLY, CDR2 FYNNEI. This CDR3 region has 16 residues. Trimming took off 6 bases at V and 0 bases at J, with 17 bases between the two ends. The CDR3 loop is CASSRSREAMNTEAFF. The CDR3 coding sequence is TGTGCCAGCAGCCGATCGAGGGAGGCAATGAACACTGAAGCTTTCTTT.

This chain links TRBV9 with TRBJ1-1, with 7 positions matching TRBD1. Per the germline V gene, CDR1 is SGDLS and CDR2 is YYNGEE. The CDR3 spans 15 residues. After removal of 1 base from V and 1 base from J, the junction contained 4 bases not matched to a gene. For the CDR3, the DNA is TGTGCCAGCAGCGTAATAGGGGGCCCGAACACTGAAGCTTTCTTT. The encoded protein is CASSVIGGPNTEAFF.

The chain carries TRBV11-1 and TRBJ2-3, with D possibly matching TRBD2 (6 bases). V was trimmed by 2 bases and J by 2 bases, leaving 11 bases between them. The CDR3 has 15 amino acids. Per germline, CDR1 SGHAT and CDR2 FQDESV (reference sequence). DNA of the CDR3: TGTGCCAGCAGCTTATTGGCGGGGATCACAGATACGCAGTATTTT. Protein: CASSLLAGITDTQYF.

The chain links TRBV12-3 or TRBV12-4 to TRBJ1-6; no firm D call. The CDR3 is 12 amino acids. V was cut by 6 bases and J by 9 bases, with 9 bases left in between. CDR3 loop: CASSPTSSPLHF. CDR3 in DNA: TGTGCCAGCAGCCCGACAAGTTCACCCCTCCACTTT.

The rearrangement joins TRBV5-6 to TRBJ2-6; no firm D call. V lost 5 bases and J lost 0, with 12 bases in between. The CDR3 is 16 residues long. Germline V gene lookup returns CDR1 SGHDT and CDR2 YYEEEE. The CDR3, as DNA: TGTGCCAGCAGTGAACCGGGTGTCTCTGGGGCCAACGTCCTGACTTTC. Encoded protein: CASSEPGVSGANVLTF.

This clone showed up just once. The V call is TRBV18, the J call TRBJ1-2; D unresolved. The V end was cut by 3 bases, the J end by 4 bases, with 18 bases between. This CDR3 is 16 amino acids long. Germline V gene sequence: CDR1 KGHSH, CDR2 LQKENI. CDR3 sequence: CASSPSRGVLGYGYTF. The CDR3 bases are TGTGCCAGCTCACCTTCCCGCGGAGTTCTTGGCTATGGCTACACCTTC.

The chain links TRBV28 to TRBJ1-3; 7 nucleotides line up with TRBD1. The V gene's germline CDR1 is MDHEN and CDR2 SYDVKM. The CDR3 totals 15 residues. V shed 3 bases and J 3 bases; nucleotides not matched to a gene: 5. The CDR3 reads CASSLRQGNGNTIYF. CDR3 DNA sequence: TGTGCCAGCAGTTTGAGACAGGGTAATGGAAACACCATATATTTT. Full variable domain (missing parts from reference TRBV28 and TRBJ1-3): DVKVTQSSRYLVKRTGEKVFLECVQDMDHENMFWYRQDPGLGLRLIYFSYDVKMKEKGDIPEGYSVSREKKERFSLILESASTNQTSMYLCASSLRQGNGNTIYFGEGSWLTVV.

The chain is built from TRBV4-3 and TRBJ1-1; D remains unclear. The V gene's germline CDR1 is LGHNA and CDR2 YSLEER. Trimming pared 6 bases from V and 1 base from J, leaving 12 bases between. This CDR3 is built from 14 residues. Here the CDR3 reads CASSQSHPNTEAFF. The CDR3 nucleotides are TGCGCCAGCAGTCAATCACACCCGAACACTGAAGCTTTCTTT.

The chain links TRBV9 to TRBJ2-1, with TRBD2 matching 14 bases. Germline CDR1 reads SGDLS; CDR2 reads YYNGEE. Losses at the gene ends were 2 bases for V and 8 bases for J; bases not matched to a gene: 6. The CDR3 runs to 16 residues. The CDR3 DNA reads TGTGCCAGCAGCGTGACTAGCGGGAGGGCCAGCCATGAGCAGTTCTTC. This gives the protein CASSVTSGRASHEQFF.

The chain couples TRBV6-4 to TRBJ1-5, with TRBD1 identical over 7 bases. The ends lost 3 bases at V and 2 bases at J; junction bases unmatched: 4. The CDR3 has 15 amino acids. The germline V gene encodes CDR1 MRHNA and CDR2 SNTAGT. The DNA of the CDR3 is TGTGCCAGCAGTGAAGAAGGGGGCGGCAATCAGCCCCAGCATTTT. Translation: CASSEEGGGNQPQHF.